The 12 T cell receptor beta chains below all came from one sample that was sequenced in a study of T cells in Graves' hyperthyroidism and ophthalmopathy. Researchers amplified the TCR beta CDR3 regions from RNA transcripts. During a first-round RT-PCR of the TCR CDR3, the HTBI primer set was used. A single record per CDR3 protein comes from TCRdb applying MiXCR to the multiplex PCR reads. The sample includes some 300,000 distinct CDR3 sequences, roughly 15% seen only once; the top ten take 7.9%. The material sequenced was blood. The source of these receptors is a middle-aged woman with Graves' hyperthyroidism.

Ten or more counts support this clonotype. The V and J genes are TRBV28 and TRBJ1-5; TRBD1 might be the D (5 bases). V lost 2 bases, J lost 7 bases, and 18 bases lay in between. The CDR3 consists of 16 residues. CDR1 is MDHEN, CDR2 SYDVKM, per germline. CDR3 in DNA: TGTGCCAGCAGTTTACGTAGCAGGGCCTGGGGGCAGCCCCAGCATTTT. Translated, it gives CASSLRSRAWGQPQHF.

The V gene is TRBV6-4, the J gene TRBJ2-1, with TRBD2 identical over 9 bases. This CDR3 spans 15 amino acids. The J segment lost 6 bases and the V segment lost 2 bases, leaving 5 bases of the junction unmatched. The germline CDR1 and CDR2 sequences are MRHNA and SNTAGT. This CDR3 is CASSDQGLASNEQFF. CDR3 coding DNA: TGTGCCAGCAGTGACCAAGGACTAGCGTCCAATGAGCAGTTCTTC.

With regard to this clonotype: Given a much more abundant clone one base away, this may be a read error. J is TRBJ2-1 and V is TRBV12-3 or TRBV12-4; D not resolved. The CDR3 has 13 residues. V lost 3 bases, J lost 5 bases, and 8 bases lay in between. CDR3 region: CASSFNRDNEQFF. CDR3 coding DNA: TGTGCCAGCAGTTTTAACAGAGACAATGAGCAGTTCTTC.

This clonotype showed up many times. The V and J genes are TRBV20-1 and TRBJ2-7; D remains ambiguous. Between the trimmed V and J ends, which lost 0 bases and 3 bases, there was a span of 15 bases. The germline CDR1 and CDR2 sequences are DFQATT and SNEGSKA (reference sequence). The CDR3 is 15 residues long. Here the CDR3 reads CSARDESRTHYEQYF. The DNA for the CDR3 is TGCAGTGCTAGAGATGAATCCAGGACCCACTACGAGCAGTACTTC.

In its sample, this clonotype was seen many times. The chain couples TRBV7-2 to TRBJ2-3, with D possibly being TRBD1 or TRBD2 (6 bases each). CDR1 SGHTA and CDR2 FQGNSA come from the germline V gene. With 10 bases removed from V and 2 bases from J, the gap between germline ends came to 13 bases. The CDR3 has 13 residues. The CDR3 DNA follows: TGTGCCACGACGGGGGACAACACAGATACGCAGTATTTT. Protein product: CATTGDNTDTQYF.

This clonotype was picked up many times. This chain uses TRBV28 with TRBJ2-7; TRBD1 agrees at 10 bases. Germline V gene lookup returns CDR1 MDHEN and CDR2 SYDVKM. With V trimmed by 10 bases and J by 6 bases, 9 bases remained unmatched. This CDR3 is built from 13 residues. CDR3 sequence reads: CATRRGQGTEQYF. The CDR3 coding sequence is TGTGCCACCAGGCGGGGACAGGGGACCGAGCAGTACTTC.

To note about this clonotype: A read error may produce the germline difference seen at one junction end. V is TRBV18 and J is TRBJ2-3, with 7 bases matching TRBD2. CDR3 size: 16 residues. CDR1 KGHSH and CDR2 LQKENI come from the germline V gene. For the CDR3, the DNA is TGTGTCAGCTCACCACCCGGACTAGGTGGTTCAGATACGCAGTATTTT. Amino acids: CVSSPPGLGGSDTQYF.

J is TRBJ2-3 and V is TRBV7-2; 8 bases match TRBD2. The ends lost 1 base at V and 3 bases at J; junction bases unmatched: 9. Germline V gives CDR1 SGHTA, CDR2 FQGNSA. The CDR3 length is 17 residues. CDR3 amino acids: CASSLGGLASGTDTQYF. As DNA, the CDR3 is TGTGCCAGCAGCTTAGGCGGGTTGGCTAGCGGGACAGATACGCAGTATTTT.

This clonotype was seen many times. The chain links TRBV10-1 to TRBJ2-5; D remains ambiguous. This CDR3 has 10 amino acids. Germline V gene sequence: CDR1 WNHNN, CDR2 SYGVQD (reference sequence). The V end lost 2 bases, the J end lost 7 bases, and 2 bases lay between the germline ends. The CDR3 sequence is CASSEGTQYF. In nucleotides, the CDR3 is TGCGCCAGCAGTGAGGGGACCCAGTACTTC.

The sample holds many counts of this clonotype. This chain links TRBV6-1 with TRBJ1-1; 7 bases match TRBD1. The germline V gene has CDR1 MNHNS and CDR2 SASEGT. V shed 6 bases, J shed 12 bases, and the junction held 10 bases outside the gene matches. The CDR3 has 12 residues. The DNA of the CDR3 is TGTGCCAGCAGGACAGGGTGGGGGGTTTCTTTCTTT. Protein product: CASRTGWGVSFF.

This clonotype was counted many times. The genes are TRBV28 and TRBJ1-4; D perhaps matches TRBD1 (5 bases). The ends were cut back, 3 bases at V and 5 bases at J, with 13 bases in the middle. The CDR3 contains 15 residues. CDR1 is MDHEN, CDR2 SYDVKM, per germline. The CDR3 nucleotides are TGTGCCAGCAGTTTTGGCGGGACGGGGAATGAAAAACTGTTTTTT. It yields the protein CASSFGGTGNEKLFF.

This clonotype was seen a handful of times. The rearrangement uses TRBV7-9 and TRBJ2-2, with D possibly matching TRBD2 (5 bases). Between the trimmed V and J ends, which lost 5 bases and 3 bases, there was a span of 16 bases. From germline, CDR1 is SEHNR and CDR2 FQNEAQ (reference sequence). The CDR3 has 16 amino acids. The CDR3 protein is CASSDPRGFHTGELFF. The CDR3 DNA follows: TGTGCCAGCAGCGATCCCCGGGGATTCCACACCGGGGAGCTGTTTTTT.